The T cell receptor beta chain under discussion was sequenced for a study of cytomegalovirus exposure and HLA in healthy donors listed by TCRdb under 2017. Turning to the overall study: In an earlier analysis of roughly 500 of the donors, 250 to 300 Gb of sequence data and 117 million unique TCR beta sequences from some 170 million T cells were reported. Among a few hundred genotyped donors of the cohort, an average of about 240,000 unique TCR beta nucleotide sequences were sequenced per donor, roughly 20% of them non-productive. High-throughput TCR immunosequencing, statistical association of individual TCRs with disease status, and machine learning were combined to predict cytomegalovirus infection status. HLA typing included class I and class II loci at four-digit resolution. Every discovery cohort repertoire had been produced on one sequencing platform. An early release that covered more than 550 HLA-typed donors contained about 300 gigabases of sequencing data and 65 million to 100 million unique TCR sequences. Of the roughly 410 genotyped donors, 65% to 90% were placed in the genetic ancestry cluster associated with self-reported Caucasian donors. Donor age, sex, ethnicity and CMV serostatus were collected together with the repertoire data. Typing coverage differed by locus: A, B, C, DRB1 and DQB1 were typed in about 629-640 donors, DQA1 in about 550, DPA1 in 600 to 610, and DPB1 in 400 to 480. A handful of DR-DQ haplotypes were handled as single units for association and clustering because linkage in the cohort was strong. The T cell repertoires of about 700 subjects were profiled by immunosequencing and related to cytomegalovirus serostatus. In a later genetic analysis, genome-wide SNP genotypes for 398 of the 666 donors were used, and that subset was treated as a discovery cohort. Along with the approximately 650-subject first cohort, a separate validation cohort of 120 different subjects was used. Rather than drawing on any new phenotypic data, the later analysis identified candidate immune exposures from TCR beta sequences and the way those sequences occurred across donors. In a later analysis, previously published TCR beta repertoires from fewer than 750 donors were re-analyzed and high-resolution HLA genotyping was added so that TCR occurrence patterns could be studied. The study was designed to test whether signatures of past pathogen exposure could be identified by cataloging public T cell receptors. An earlier analysis of several hundred of the donors used high-throughput TCR beta sequencing to judge whether each TCR beta V gene segment behaved as functional or pseudogenic.

The germline V gene encodes CDR1 SGHRS and CDR2 YFSETQ. V and J are trimmed by 0 bases and 2 bases, and the gene matches miss 3 bases of the junction. Its CDR3 holds 16 amino acids, cysteine through phenylalanine. Here the CDR3 DNA is all that survives: 48 bases in frame from base 1. Library prep was done by the immunoSEQ multiplex PCR assay. A mixture of 60 forward primers for TCR Vbeta segments and 13 reverse primers for TCR Jbeta segments was used in the multiplex PCR. The CDR3 region of rearranged TCR beta genes was amplified from genomic DNA by a multiplex PCR assay. On the Illumina HiSeq System, the amplified TCR beta libraries were sequenced as 87-base-pair reads. The original methods were these. In a later analysis, 77 million or so unique TCR beta chains were counted across the roughly 610 repertoires, and approximately 9.9 million of these chains were shared by at least two donors. A nearest-neighbor algorithm error-corrected the raw reads and collapsed the reads into unique sequences, merging closely related sequences to remove PCR and sequencing errors. To assign V, D and J gene segments, CDR3 sequences were aligned to IMGT reference sequences. For a sequence to be retained, a match of at least six nucleotides was required to both a V gene segment and a J gene segment. Rearrangements were classified as productive when the CDR3 lacked stop codons and remained in frame with V and J, and all other rearrangements were classified as non-productive. Following IMGT convention, CDR3 was defined as the stretch from the second conserved V-encoded cysteine up to the conserved J-encoded phenylalanine. In an earlier analysis of 587 of the donors, sequences lacking an unambiguous match to a single V gene segment were excluded. In an earlier analysis of a few hundred of the donors, V segments were called functional above 56.7% productive rearrangements and were called segregating when the between-donor standard deviation exceeded 5%. A statistical classification framework was built for diagnosing cytomegalovirus status from the catalog of TCR beta chain sequences. In a later analysis, V and J genes were assigned by comparing TCR nucleotide sequences against IMGT/GENE-DB human TR gene sequences. A later analysis assigned CDR3 sequences and most-parsimonious VDJ recombination scenarios with the TCRdist pipeline. In a later analysis, each TCR beta chain was defined by its CDR3 amino acid sequence together with its V-gene family, and reads without a unique V-gene family were excluded. A later analysis removed 600 or so highly shared, low-generation-probability nucleotide sequences to deal with suspected cross-contamination and a sequencing artifact. In a later analysis, a clonal expansion index was calculated for each public chain from normalized within-repertoire ranks of inferred template counts. In a later analysis, generation probabilities were computed with a VDJ recombination model fitted to out-of-frame rearrangements, and the resulting probabilities were checked against IGoR. A later analysis scored TCR-TCR, TCR-HLA and TCR-CMV co-occurrence with hypergeometric tests, applying a repertoire-size bias correction to TCR pairs. In a later analysis, false discovery rates were estimated by permuting HLA or CMV assignments 20 times. In a later analysis, co-occurring TCRs were grouped using DBSCAN, and TCRdist sequence similarity was added for clustering within HLA-allele-positive subsets. Co-occurrence clustering excluded repertoires with fewer than 30,000 or more than 120,000 public chains, plus five with anomalous nucleotide sharing. TCRdb stores this immuneACCESS table with in-frame sequences only. Part of the clones is absent; in the studies checked, under half of the shortfall reflects unresolved V genes, and no reason is known for the rest. That table is the source of V, J and clone size, and D and trimming were worked out from the DNA. The sample table contains around 150,000 clones; only one count was recorded for around 67% of them. Of the sample, 3.5% to 5.5% falls within the top ten clones.

What the study reported, not specific to this receptor: In a later analysis, HLA-associated TCR beta chains showed more clonal expansion and lower generation probabilities than non-associated chains that were equally common. In the study, 150 to 200 TCR beta chains were listed as associated with cytomegalovirus. A further reported finding was that TCR beta sequences accurately predicted the HLA-A and HLA-B alleles for most subjects in the first cohort. According to a later analysis, most CMV-associated TCR beta chains appeared to be HLA-restricted, and the HLA associations seemed to be driven largely by CMV exposure. Immune exposure information for the cohort was limited to CMV serostatus. In an earlier analysis of around 600 of the donors, most TCR beta V segments were observed in productive rearrangements about 90% or about 30% of the time, broadly matching IMGT annotations. It was suggested by the authors that the approach could potentially be generalized to other disease states and immunological phenotypes. HLA typing was unavailable for some donors at each locus, so association tests used only the typed subset. Over 15 rarely observed V segments, including chromosome 9 orphons, were excluded from the earlier analysis of about 610 of the donors because counts were too low. The classifier was reported to diagnose cytomegalovirus status with high specificity and sensitivity in both the original and validation cohorts. A later analysis associated 16,951 TCR beta sequences with specific HLA alleles at a false discovery rate of 0.05. An association between a missense DCLRE1C variant and V-gene and J-gene trimming of TCR beta chains was found in a later genetic analysis and replicated in an independent cohort. Across donors, most TCR sequences were observed very rarely, whereas some public TCRs were present in many individuals. A later analysis found that TCR association rates varied across HLA loci, with DRB1 alleles showing the most associated TCRs and HLA-C alleles the fewest. A group of highly shared sequence variants was considered likely to be a technical artifact of the sequencing pipeline. Presence/absence analyses assumed roughly uniform sequencing depth across donors, an assumption that may not hold. A later analysis reported that several top co-occurrence clusters appeared linked to parvovirus B19, influenza, CMV and Epstein-Barr virus. A later genetic analysis reported fewer N-insertions in productive TCRs among donors in an Asian-associated ancestry cluster than the approximately 670-donor mean. Three of the identified cytomegalovirus-associated TCR beta chains were confirmed in vitro to be specific for cytomegalovirus antigens. Some IMGT-functional V segments, including TRBV6-2 and TRBV6-3, could not be distinguished by the 87-base-pair reads and were therefore excluded. In this cohort, only TCR beta chains were sequenced, and detectable features were limited by the absence of alpha or paired-chain data. Linkage disequilibrium might explain the correlated functional status among segregating V segments, but an unknown experimental factor could not be ruled out. When HLA alleles, especially DR and DQ, strongly co-occurred, TCR associations were difficult to assign to individual alleles.

The cohort was made up of 500 to 850 healthy bone marrow donors. At the time of sampling, every cohort member was nominally healthy, though immune exposures that went unrecorded were likely present. The donor tested CMV seropositive and was one of the 289 seropositive cohort members. A peripheral blood sample was collected from each donor, and TCR beta sequencing was performed on peripheral blood mononuclear cells. Genomic DNA extraction from the blood cell samples was performed with the Qiagen DNeasy Blood Extraction Kit. To note about this clone: What this receptor recognizes is not known. Within one base of it there is no much larger clone, and no base qualities were kept.

Specimen: PBMCs. This chain is built from TRBV5-1 and TRBJ2-3; 10 central nucleotides agree with TRBD2. This TCR was sampled from a woman in her late teens or twenties in good health and CMV-seropositive. The CDR3 loop reads CASSLGAGGPTDTQYF. The sequenced DNA: TGCGCCAGCAGCTTGGGAGCGGGAGGGCCCACAGATACGCAGTATTTT.